One sample yielded the 10 T cell receptor beta chains listed below, sequenced in a study of blood T cell repertoires in COVID-19. Clones were read by immunoSEQ multiplex PCR, and TCRdb kept only the in-frame ones, dropping some. Of a few hundred thousand clones in the sample, roughly nine tenths were seen once. What was sequenced was peripheral blood. These receptors came from a woman between 45 and 65 years old with acute or convalescent COVID-19.

The J gene is TRBJ2-7, the V gene TRBV7-6; TRBD2 aligns across 7 bases. Germline-derived CDR1 and CDR2 are SGHVS and FNYEAQ. The V segment lost 3 bases and the J segment 2 bases; nucleotides outside the gene matches: 13. This CDR3 is built from 17 residues. The CDR3: CASSLGGALYDPYEQYF. The DNA for the CDR3 is TGTGCCAGCAGCTTGGGAGGGGCGCTCTATGACCCCTACGAGCAGTACTTC. Variable domain in full (rest from reference TRBV7-6 and TRBJ2-7): GAGVSQSPRYKVTKRGQDVALRCDPISGHVSLYWYRQALGQGPEFLTYFNYEAQQDKSGLPNDRFSAERPEGSISTLTIQRTEQRDSAMYRCASSLGGALYDPYEQYFGPGTRLTVT.

The J gene is TRBJ1-4, the V gene TRBV18, with 7 nucleotides matching TRBD1. Trimming at V came to 3 bases and at J to 8 bases, leaving 9 bases not matched to a gene. CDR3 length equals 15 residues. Germline V CDR1 and CDR2: KGHSH, LQKENI. Here the CDR3 DNA reads TGTGCCAGCTCACCGCGACAGGGCGAAGGCGAAAAACTGTTTTTT. This encodes CASSPRQGEGEKLFF. Together with reference TRBV18 and TRBJ1-4, the CDR3 gives the full variable domain: NAGVMQNPRHLVRRRGQEARLRCSPMKGHSHVYWYRQLPEEGLKFMVYLQKENIIDESGMPKERFSAEFPKEGPSILRIQQVVRGDSAAYFCASSPRQGEGEKLFFGSGTQLSVL.

This clone is a singleton in its sample. The chain uses TRBV4-2 and TRBJ2-3; no definite D call. V lost 0 bases and J lost 4, with 11 bases in between. In germline, CDR1 is LGHNA, CDR2 YNFKEQ. The CDR3 runs to 15 residues. The CDR3 sequence: CASSQDGNTADTQYF. The CDR3 region has the DNA TGTGCCAGCAGCCAAGATGGAAACACAGCAGATACGCAGTATTTT.

The rearrangement uses TRBV5-1 and TRBJ2-5; 13 positions match TRBD2. Per the germline V gene, CDR1 is SGHRS and CDR2 is YFSETQ. The CDR3 extends over 15 amino acids. Losses at the gene ends were 4 bases for V and 5 bases for J; bases not matched to a gene: 5. The CDR3 nucleotides are TGCGCCAGCAGCCTAGGGACTAGCGGGGCGGAGACCCAGTACTTC. Translating gives CASSLGTSGAETQYF.

The chain has TRBV6-2 or TRBV6-3 and TRBJ2-1, with 8 bases aligning to TRBD2. The CDR3 has 14 amino acids. Germline-derived CDR1 and CDR2 are MNHEY and SVGEGT. After removal of 4 bases from V and 4 bases from J, the junction contained 3 bases not matched to a gene. CDR3 bases: TGTGCCAGCAGTTCGGCGGGGGGATACAATGAGCAGTTCTTC. Residues: CASSSAGGYNEQFF.

The table lists this clone with a count of one. CDR3: CASSDAVGSQETQYF. DNA of the CDR3: TGTGCCAGCAGTGACGCTGTCGGGTCTCAAGAGACCCAGTACTTC. This rearrangement joins TRBV25-1 to TRBJ2-5, with D uncertain. The germline V and J ends were trimmed by 3 bases and 2 bases, with 13 bases remaining between them. Germline CDR1 and CDR2: MGHDK and SYGVNS. The CDR3 extends over 15 amino acids.

The chain has TRBV30 and TRBJ1-1, with TRBD1 matching over 8 bases. Germline CDR1 is GTSNPN and CDR2 is SVGIG (reference sequence). The V segment lost 3 bases and the J segment 8 bases; nucleotides outside the gene matches: 5. The CDR3 has 12 residues. The CDR3 DNA is TGTGCCTGGAGGCCAACAGGGGGGGAAGCTTTCTTT. Translating gives CAWRPTGGEAFF.

The rearrangement uses TRBV27 and TRBJ1-1; tentative D call: TRBD1 (5 bases). Trimming removed 5 bases from V and 5 bases from J, with 18 bases in between. CDR1 MNHEY and CDR2 SMNVEV come from the germline V gene (reference sequence). The CDR3 runs 15 residues. The CDR3 DNA sequence: TGTGCCAGCAGTCGCAAACTTACGGGGGGGACTGAAGCTTTCTTT. It specifies CASSRKLTGGTEAFF.

The chain is built from TRBV3-1 (or the pseudogene TRBV3-2) and TRBJ1-1; the D is unclear. This CDR3 has 13 amino acids. V was trimmed by 5 bases and J by 4 bases, leaving 11 bases between them. The V gene's germline CDR1 is LGHDT and CDR2 YNNKEL (reference sequence). The CDR3 here is CASSSGGFTEAFF. CDR3 coding DNA: TGTGCCAGCAGCAGTGGAGGGTTCACTGAAGCTTTCTTT.

This chain links TRBV2 with TRBJ1-2; 9 bases agree with TRBD1. The germline CDR1 and CDR2 sequences are SNHLY and FYNNEI. The junction had 4 bases not matched to a gene; V was cut back by 3 bases and J by 2 bases. This CDR3 is built from 15 residues. The CDR3 sequence is CASSDLGTGNYGYTF. The CDR3 DNA reads as TGTGCCAGCAGTGACCTAGGGACAGGGAACTATGGCTACACCTTC.